Each of the 24 T cell receptor beta chains below was sequenced from the same sample in a study of multiple sclerosis patients with progressive multifocal leukoencephalopathy. Sample time point: time of PML onset. Clones were read by immunoSEQ multiplex PCR, and TCRdb kept only the in-frame ones, dropping some. The sample has more than 30,000 clones, around 90% seen once. The source material was PBMCs, sampled from a patient treated with natalizumab. The receptors come from a woman aged 35 to 49 with progressive multifocal leukoencephalopathy.

This sequence joins TRBV2 and TRBJ1-3; no clear D. V shed 1 base and J shed 0 bases, with 10 bases lying between them. CDR1 is SNHLY, CDR2 FYNNEI, per germline. This CDR3 contains 16 residues. Here the CDR3 reads CASSEGTFFSGNTIYF. Here the CDR3 DNA reads TGTGCCAGCAGTGAAGGCACATTTTTCTCTGGAAACACCATATATTTT.

The chain employs TRBV19 and TRBJ1-5, with no clear D. V lost 6 bases, J lost 4 bases, and 10 bases lay in between. The CDR3 runs 13 residues. Per the germline V gene, CDR1 is LNHDA and CDR2 is SQIVND (reference sequence). The CDR3 sequence is CASSMEGNQPQHF. CDR3 bases: TGTGCCAGTAGCATGGAGGGAAATCAGCCCCAGCATTTT.

This chain connects TRBV30 to TRBJ2-1; D is possibly TRBD2 (5 bases). V gave up 4 bases and J gave up 5 bases, with 15 bases separating them. This CDR3 has 14 residues. CDR1 GTSNPN and CDR2 SVGIG come from the germline V gene (reference sequence). Here the CDR3 reads CAWILRAQNNEQFF. The CDR3 nucleotides are TGTGCCTGGATATTGCGGGCGCAAAACAATGAGCAGTTCTTC.

The chain carries TRBV30 and TRBJ1-1, with 8 positions matching TRBD1. V trimming: 0 bases; J trimming: 2 bases; junction bases outside the gene matches: 14. The CDR3 sequence is 18 residues long. CDR1 is GTSNPN, CDR2 SVGIG, per germline (reference sequence). The CDR3 nucleotides are TGTGCCTGGAGTGTACTCCCCCACCACAGGGGGATAAACACTGAAGCTTTCTTT. It specifies CAWSVLPHHRGINTEAFF.

This CDR3 reads CASSVGGGNTIYF. The CDR3 DNA is TGTGCCAGCAGCGTAGGCGGTGGAAACACCATATATTTT. The chain links TRBV9 to TRBJ1-3; D gene unclear. V was trimmed by 0 bases and J by 3 bases, leaving 4 bases between them. Germline lookup yields CDR1 SGDLS and CDR2 YYNGEE. This CDR3 region has 13 residues.

This chain uses TRBV6-6 with TRBJ1-2, with TRBD1 as a possible D gene (5 bases). Trimming removed 4 bases at V and 2 bases at J, with 11 bases between. The CDR3 is 14 residues long. Germline CDR1 reads MNHNY; CDR2 reads SVGAGI (reference sequence). CDR3 amino acids: CASSSGTLNYGYTF. DNA for the CDR3: TGTGCCAGCAGTTCCGGGACGTTGAACTATGGCTACACCTTC.

The chain combines TRBV7-2 with TRBJ2-3; D might be TRBD1 or TRBD2, each matching 5 bases. The germline V gene encodes CDR1 SGHTA and CDR2 FQGNSA. This CDR3 has 15 amino acids. Trimming left V 0 bases short and J 3 bases short, with 10 bases between. CDR3 DNA: TGTGCCAGCAGCTTAGCCGGGACCCCTACAGATACGCAGTATTTT. Amino acid sequence: CASSLAGTPTDTQYF.

This chain links TRBV7-2 with TRBJ2-6; tentatively, D is TRBD1 or TRBD2 (5 bases each). Trimming pared 6 bases from V and 12 bases from J, leaving 15 bases between. There are 13 residues in the CDR3. Per germline, CDR1 SGHTA and CDR2 FQGNSA. Here the CDR3 reads CASRPTGAGVLTF. The CDR3 nucleotides are TGTGCCAGCAGACCAACCGGGGCCGGCGTCCTGACTTTC.

The chain combines TRBV30 with TRBJ1-1; TRBD1 matches at 8 bases. Germline CDR1 reads GTSNPN; CDR2 reads SVGIG (reference sequence). The V gene end was trimmed by 2 bases and the J gene end by 5 bases; junction bases not matched to a gene: 7. CDR3 size: 14 residues. The CDR3 here is CAWSQWTGKTEAFF. The CDR3 nucleotides are TGTGCCTGGAGTCAATGGACAGGGAAGACTGAAGCTTTCTTT.

The rearrangement uses TRBV6-5 and TRBJ2-7, with D perhaps matching TRBD1 or TRBD2 (5 bases each). The germline V gene has CDR1 MNHEY and CDR2 SVGAGI. Trimming stripped 7 bases from V and 0 bases from J, with 13 bases between. The CDR3 covers 14 residues. The CDR3 loop is CASNPGTGSYEQYF. For the CDR3, the DNA is TGTGCCAGCAACCCCGGGACCGGCTCCTACGAGCAGTACTTC.

This clone came up once. CDR3 sequence: CASSLQQGNQPQHF. DNA of the CDR3: TGTGCCAGCAGTTTACAACAGGGGAATCAGCCCCAGCATTTT. V usage is TRBV27 and J usage is TRBJ1-5; the match to TRBD1 covers 7 bases. V gave up 2 bases and J gave up 4 bases; unmatched junction bases: 2. In germline, CDR1 is MNHEY, CDR2 SMNVEV (reference sequence). The CDR3 is made up of 14 amino acids.

This sequence joins TRBV5-4 and TRBJ1-2; D may be TRBD1 (5 bases). CDR1 SGHNT and CDR2 YYREEE come from the germline V gene (reference sequence). V was shortened by 1 base and J by 3 bases, with 7 bases between the two germline ends. CDR3 size: 13 residues. Here the CDR3 DNA reads TGTGCCAGCAGCTTGAGCAGGGACTATGGCTACACCTTC. Translated, it gives CASSLSRDYGYTF.

This clone was detected once. V usage is TRBV9 and J usage is TRBJ2-1, with D possibly being TRBD2 (6 bases). The CDR3 extends over 15 amino acids. CDR1 and CDR2 (germline): SGDLS, YYNGEE. The V and J ends lost 3 bases and 3 bases respectively, with 13 bases between them. The DNA for the CDR3 is TGTGCCAGCAGCGAGACCGGGACTTACTACAATGAGCAGTTCTTC. This gives the protein CASSETGTYYNEQFF.

This clone appeared a single time. The chain links TRBV2 to TRBJ1-5; the D gene is possibly TRBD1 (5 bases). The V gene's germline CDR1 is SNHLY and CDR2 FYNNEI. CDR3 size: 15 residues. V was shortened by 6 bases and J by 0 bases, with 12 bases between the two germline ends. The CDR3 region has the DNA TGTGCCAGCAGAGGGGACGCGCTTAGCAATCAGCCCCAGCATTTT. Translating it yields CASRGDALSNQPQHF. Supplemented by reference TRBV2 and TRBJ1-5, the full variable domain reads EPEVTQTPSHQVTQMGQEVILRCVPISNHLYFYWYRQILGQKVEFLVSFYNNEISEKSEIFDDQFSVERPDGSNFTLKIRSTKLEDSAMYFCASRGDALSNQPQHFGDGTRLSIL.

The chain employs TRBV25-1 and TRBJ2-3; D is unresolved. Germline CDR1 and CDR2: MGHDK and SYGVNS. The germline V and J ends were trimmed by 7 bases and 1 base, with 3 bases remaining between them. This CDR3 comprises 11 residues. This chain's CDR3 is CASTGTDTQYF. The CDR3, as DNA: TGTGCCAGCACGGGCACAGATACGCAGTATTTT.

V and J are TRBV9 and TRBJ1-2; no reliable D call. The germline V gene encodes CDR1 SGDLS and CDR2 YYNGEE. V was clipped by 0 bases and J by 4 bases, with 7 bases between them. The CDR3 length is 13 residues. DNA of the CDR3: TGTGCCAGCAGCGTAGCCGGGGTCTATGGCTACACCTTC. This codes for CASSVAGVYGYTF.

This clone came up a few times. The chain joins TRBV7-9 to TRBJ2-7, with TRBD1 identical over 9 bases. Per the germline V gene, CDR1 is SEHNR and CDR2 is FQNEAQ (reference sequence). The CDR3 contains 13 residues. With V trimmed by 5 bases and J by 5 bases, 4 bases remained unmatched. Here the CDR3 DNA reads TGTGCCAGCAGCAAGGGACAGGGAGACGAGCAGTACTTC. Amino acid sequence: CASSKGQGDEQYF.

The CDR3 protein is CASRSTGFTGELFF. The DNA for the CDR3 is TGTGCCAGCAGATCAACAGGGTTCACCGGGGAGCTGTTTTTT. The V gene is TRBV11-2, the J gene TRBJ2-2; D might be TRBD1 (6 bases). V dropped 6 bases and J dropped 4 bases, with 12 bases sitting between them. From germline, CDR1 is SGHAT and CDR2 FQNNGV. The CDR3 contains 14 residues.

The chain joins TRBV6-6 to TRBJ1-5; TRBD1 is a possible D gene (6 bases). The CDR3 consists of 14 residues. The germline V and J ends were trimmed by 1 base and 6 bases, with 10 bases remaining between them. Germline V gene lookup returns CDR1 MNHNY and CDR2 SVGAGI (reference sequence). Here the CDR3 reads CASSYLGGGQPQHF. The CDR3, as DNA: TGTGCCAGCAGTTACTTGGGGGGCGGTCAGCCCCAGCATTTT.

This chain joins TRBV19 and TRBJ1-5; D uncertain. In germline, CDR1 is LNHDA, CDR2 SQIVND (reference sequence). This CDR3 is built from 15 residues. Trimming took off 5 bases at V and 0 bases at J, with 11 bases between the two ends. Written as DNA, the CDR3 is TGTGCCAGTAGTTATGAGCAGTATAGCAATCAGCCCCAGCATTTT. Protein sequence: CASSYEQYSNQPQHF.

This clone came up once. The chain carries TRBV5-8 and TRBJ2-5; 11 bases align to TRBD2. CDR3 length: 15 amino acids. CDR1 is SGHTS, CDR2 YDEGEE, per germline. Unmatched junction bases numbered 2, after V lost 1 base and J lost 3 bases. The CDR3 DNA reads as TGTGCCAGCAGCTTGCTAGCGGGGGGCGAAGAGACCCAGTACTTC. Translation: CASSLLAGGEETQYF.

The chain uses TRBV2 and TRBJ2-7; D call uncertain. Trimming shortened V by 1 base and J by 6 bases, and 16 bases separated the two germline ends. The CDR3 has 15 amino acids. From germline, CDR1 is SNHLY and CDR2 FYNNEI. CDR3 sequence: CASSEVPPRVSEQYF. As DNA, the CDR3 is TGTGCCAGCAGTGAAGTACCCCCCCGGGTCTCCGAGCAGTACTTC. Looking up the rest from reference TRBV2 and TRBJ2-7 gives the full variable domain: EPEVTQTPSHQVTQMGQEVILRCVPISNHLYFYWYRQILGQKVEFLVSFYNNEISEKSEIFDDQFSVERPDGSNFTLKIRSTKLEDSAMYFCASSEVPPRVSEQYFGPGTRLTVT.

This clone has a handful of counts. The CDR3 sequence is CSAVGASGGGYNEQFF. The CDR3 DNA is TGCAGCGCCGTCGGGGCGAGCGGGGGGGGCTACAATGAGCAGTTCTTC. This chain connects TRBV29-1 to TRBJ2-1; the match to TRBD2 covers 10 bases. The germline V gene has CDR1 SQVTM and CDR2 ANQGSEA. V lost 7 bases and J lost 3; bases outside the gene matches: 12. The CDR3 is 16 residues long.

J is TRBJ2-3 and V is TRBV18; D possibly corresponds to TRBD1 (6 bases). The CDR3 is made up of 13 amino acids. V was trimmed by 3 bases and J by 6 bases, leaving 10 bases between them. Looked up from germline, CDR1 is KGHSH and CDR2 is LQKENI. CDR3 nucleotide sequence: TGTGCCAGCTCACCGGGGGCAGGCGATACGCAGTATTTT. Amino acids: CASSPGAGDTQYF. The whole variable domain, filled in from reference TRBV18 and TRBJ2-3, reads NAGVMQNPRHLVRRRGQEARLRCSPMKGHSHVYWYRQLPEEGLKFMVYLQKENIIDESGMPKERFSAEFPKEGPSILRIQQVVRGDSAAYFCASSPGAGDTQYFGPGTRLTVL.